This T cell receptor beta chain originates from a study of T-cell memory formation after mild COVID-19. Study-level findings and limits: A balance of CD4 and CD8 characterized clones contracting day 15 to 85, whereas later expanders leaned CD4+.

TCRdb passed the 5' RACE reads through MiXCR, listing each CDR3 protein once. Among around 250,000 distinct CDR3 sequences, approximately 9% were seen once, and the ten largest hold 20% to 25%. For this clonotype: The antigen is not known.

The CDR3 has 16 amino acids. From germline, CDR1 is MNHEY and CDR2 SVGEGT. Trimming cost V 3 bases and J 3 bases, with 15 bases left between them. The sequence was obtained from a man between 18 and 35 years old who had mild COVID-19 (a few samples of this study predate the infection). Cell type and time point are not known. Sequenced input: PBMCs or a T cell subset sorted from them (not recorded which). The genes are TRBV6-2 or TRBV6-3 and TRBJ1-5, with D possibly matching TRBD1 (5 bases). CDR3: CASSYGQGDVNQPQHF. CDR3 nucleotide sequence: TGTGCCAGCAGTTATGGTCAGGGAGACGTCAATCAGCCCCAGCATTTT.